Presented here are 17 T cell receptor beta chains from one specimen sequenced in a study of cytomegalovirus exposure and HLA in healthy donors. A multiplex PCR was run with 60 Vbeta primers and 13 Jbeta primers. This table comes from immunoSEQ multiplex PCR, and its TCRdb copy is limited to in-frame clones, with some not included. Here the sample spans 100,000 or so clones, 65% to 75% being singletons. Sequenced sample: PBMCs. The receptors stem from a woman in her thirties or forties in good health and CMV-seronegative.

This clone was detected only once. This chain links TRBV28 with TRBJ2-3; D uncertain. Trimming removed 5 bases at V and 6 bases at J, with 6 bases between. The germline V gene has CDR1 MDHEN and CDR2 SYDVKM. The CDR3 sequence is 11 residues long. CDR3 protein: CASSPLDTQYF. Written as DNA, the CDR3 is TGTGCCAGCAGTCCACTGGATACGCAGTATTTT.

The V call is TRBV7-3, the J call TRBJ2-3, with D tentatively TRBD2 (6 bases). CDR1 SGHTA and CDR2 FQGTGA come from the germline V gene. Between the trimmed V and J ends, which lost 2 bases and 3 bases, there was a span of 6 bases. The CDR3 is 13 residues long. In nucleotides, the CDR3 is TGTGCCAGCAGCTTAGGGACTACAGATACGCAGTATTTT. This codes for CASSLGTTDTQYF.

This chain uses TRBV6-5 with TRBJ2-7; 8 bases agree with TRBD1. CDR3 length equals 14 residues. V lost 5 bases, J lost 3 bases, and 6 bases stayed unmatched. The germline gives CDR1 MNHEY, CDR2 SVGAGI. CDR3 in amino acids: CASSPGQGRYEQYF. Written as DNA, the CDR3 is TGTGCCAGCAGTCCCGGACAGGGTCGCTACGAGCAGTACTTC.

The J gene is TRBJ1-1, the V gene TRBV6-4; 7 positions agree with TRBD1. The ends lost 5 bases at V and 3 bases at J; junction bases unmatched: 21. Germline CDR1 is MRHNA and CDR2 is SNTAGT. The CDR3 sequence is 19 residues long. In DNA form, the CDR3 reads TGTGCCAGCAGTCCCCCCTTCCCTCGCAGGGGGAGATCCGACACTGAAGCTTTCTTT. Translating it yields CASSPPFPRRGRSDTEAFF.

This chain joins TRBV9 and TRBJ1-6, with 8 bases identical to TRBD1. The trim removed 3 bases at V and 5 bases at J, leaving 4 bases unmatched. The germline CDR1 and CDR2 sequences are SGDLS and YYNGEE. This CDR3 is built from 15 residues. In nucleotides, the CDR3 is TGTGCCAGCAGCGGGGGGACAGGTGATAATTCACCCCTCCACTTT. Protein: CASSGGTGDNSPLHF.

The rearrangement links TRBV29-1 to TRBJ1-3, with D possibly TRBD1 on 5 matching bases. Germline CDR1 SQVTM, CDR2 ANQGSEA. This CDR3 has 15 residues. Trimming cost V 4 bases and J 0 bases, with 13 bases left between them. Here the CDR3 DNA reads TGCAGCGTTGGAGGTTCGGGGGGCTCTGGAAACACCATATATTTT. Amino acid sequence: CSVGGSGGSGNTIYF.

This clone was picked up a small number of times. The chain uses TRBV11-3 and TRBJ1-1; 9 bases align to TRBD1. The germline CDR1 and CDR2 sequences are SGHNT and YENEEA. V lost 1 base to trimming and J lost 0 bases; unmatched junction nucleotides: 6. This CDR3 is 17 amino acids long. This CDR3 reads CASSLAGQGEVNTEAFF. The CDR3 bases are TGTGCCAGCAGCTTAGCGGGACAGGGAGAGGTGAACACTGAAGCTTTCTTT.

Remarks on this clone: A clone one base away is much larger, so this may be a read error. V is TRBV13 and J is TRBJ2-7, with 9 bases fitting TRBD1. The CDR3 is 13 amino acids. V lost 5 bases to trimming and J lost 7 bases; unmatched junction nucleotides: 6. Germline CDR1 reads PRHDT; CDR2 reads FYEKMQ (reference sequence). CDR3 coding DNA: TGTGCCAGCAGCCCCGCGACAGGGGGGGAGCAGTACTTC. Amino acid sequence: CASSPATGGEQYF.

The chain carries TRBV11-2 and TRBJ2-7; 7 nucleotides line up with TRBD1. The CDR3 spans 14 residues. CDR1 is SGHAT, CDR2 FQNNGV, per germline. V trimming: 7 bases; J trimming: 3 bases; junction bases outside the gene matches: 9. The CDR3: CASTVPGQHYEQYF. For the CDR3, the DNA is TGTGCCAGCACCGTACCGGGACAGCACTACGAGCAGTACTTC.

This clone was detected only once. V and J are TRBV7-2 and TRBJ2-7; 8 bases map to TRBD1. Trimming cost V 4 bases and J 3 bases; bases outside gene matches: 5. Germline assignment: CDR1 SGHTA and CDR2 FQGNSA. The CDR3 is 14 amino acids. In DNA, the CDR3 is TGTGCCAGCAGCTGGCAGGGGGCGTACTACGAGCAGTACTTC. This codes for CASSWQGAYYEQYF.

This clone was seen only once. The chain couples TRBV30 to TRBJ2-3; tentatively, D is TRBD1 (6 bases). The germline V gene has CDR1 GTSNPN and CDR2 SVGIG (reference sequence). This CDR3 is 16 amino acids long. Trimming cost V 2 bases and J 0 bases, with 15 bases left between them. As DNA, the CDR3 is TGTGCCTGGAGTTATCCGGGACACCCGAGCACAGATACGCAGTATTTT. It codes for CAWSYPGHPSTDTQYF.

The J gene is TRBJ2-1, the V gene TRBV29-1; 7 bases match TRBD1. The CDR3 has 14 residues. Germline V gene data show CDR1 as SQVTM and CDR2 as ANQGSEA. V lost 7 bases, J lost 4 bases, and 10 bases stayed unmatched. The DNA of the CDR3 is TGCAGCGCCCCGGGGACAGCACTATACAATGAGCAGTTCTTC. Amino acid sequence: CSAPGTALYNEQFF.

The chain employs TRBV10-3 and TRBJ1-3; 8 nucleotides align to TRBD1. Germline V lookup: CDR1 ENHRY, CDR2 SYGVKD. The CDR3 is 16 amino acids. The ends lost 2 bases at V and 0 bases at J; junction bases unmatched: 3. Written as DNA, the CDR3 is TGTGCCATCAGTGAGCCCAGGGGGCTCTCTGGAAACACCATATATTTT. It is translated as CAISEPRGLSGNTIYF.

The genes are TRBV27 and TRBJ2-1; maybe TRBD2 (5 bases). V was trimmed by 4 bases and J by 2 bases, leaving 12 bases between them. The CDR3 extends over 15 amino acids. Germline V lookup: CDR1 MNHEY, CDR2 SMNVEV (reference sequence). CDR3 nucleotide sequence: TGTGCCAGCAGTTCTCGGGATGCCCCCTACAATGAGCAGTTCTTC. Protein product: CASSSRDAPYNEQFF.

The chain employs TRBV2 and TRBJ2-5, with D possibly TRBD1 on 6 matching bases. The J call may be incorrect, as the DNA end agrees better with TRBJ2-7. This CDR3 has 15 residues. In germline, CDR1 is SNHLY, CDR2 FYNNEI. In DNA form, the CDR3 reads TGTGCCAGCAGTCTTGACAGGAGCCTCTCCTACGAGCAGTACTTC. This encodes CASSLDRSLSYEQYF.

The chain's CDR3 is CASSRDRDTEAFF. CDR3 DNA: TGTGCCAGCAGCCGAGACAGGGACACTGAAGCTTTCTTT. The chain carries TRBV6-5 and TRBJ1-1; 7 nucleotides align to TRBD1. The V and J ends lost 6 bases and 3 bases, in that order; junction bases with no gene match: 4. The germline V gene encodes CDR1 MNHEY and CDR2 SVGAGI. There are 13 residues in the CDR3.

This clone showed up just once. J is TRBJ2-3 and V is TRBV13; D gene uncertain. Germline CDR1 PRHDT, CDR2 FYEKMQ (reference sequence). V lost 2 bases and J 2 bases, leaving 14 bases between the germline ends. This CDR3 region has 16 residues. CDR3 DNA sequence: TGTGCCAGCAGCTTAAACGCAGGCAGCTTCACAGATACGCAGTATTTT. Residues: CASSLNAGSFTDTQYF.